Listed below are T cell receptor beta chains from one sample, sequenced in a study of cytomegalovirus exposure and HLA in healthy donors. Here immunoSEQ multiplex PCR was the method, and the copy in TCRdb shows in-frame clones only, minus some. This repertoire shows around 200,000 clones, roughly 89% found once; its top ten account for around 1%. Sample: PBMCs. The receptors derive from a woman between 18 and 30 years old in good health and CMV-seronegative. Each CDR3 is given with its conserved first and last residue. Fields, in order: clone size, D gene, V gene, J gene, CDR3 DNA, CDR3 protein. D genes are given only for firm matches. The size entry is marked missing in some rows and otherwise reads once, few, many or a size class.

clone_size: .
d_call: .
v_call: TRBV2
j_call: TRBJ2-7
cdr3_nt: TGTGCCAGCAACGAAGGGGCGACCTACGAGCAGTACTTC
cdr3_aa: CASNEGATYEQYF

clone_size: .
d_call: .
v_call: TRBV29-1
j_call: TRBJ2-7
cdr3_nt: TGCAGCGTTGAGGGCGGTAGGACGGGGATGGGATACGAGCAGTACTTC
cdr3_aa: CSVEGGRTGMGYEQYF

clone_size: .
d_call: TRBD1
v_call: TRBV5-8
j_call: TRBJ1-4
cdr3_nt: TGTGCCAGCAGCTTGCCGGGACAGGGTACAATTAATGAAAAACTGTTTTTT
cdr3_aa: CASSLPGQGTINEKLFF

clone_size: few
d_call: .
v_call: TRBV27
j_call: TRBJ2-2
cdr3_nt: TGTGCCAGCAGTTCAACTCTGACGGGGTCGATGGCCGGGGAGCTGTTTTTT
cdr3_aa: CASSSTLTGSMAGELFF

clone_size: .
d_call: TRBD1
v_call: TRBV30
j_call: TRBJ1-5
cdr3_nt: TGTGCCTGGGGACAGGGGAGCAATCAGCCCCAGCATTTT
cdr3_aa: CAWGQGSNQPQHF

clone_size: .
d_call: TRBD1
v_call: TRBV5-8
j_call: TRBJ1-1
cdr3_nt: TGTGCCAGCAGCTTGCAGGGGGCAGTTGAAGCTTTCTTT
cdr3_aa: CASSLQGAVEAFF

clone_size: .
d_call: .
v_call: TRBV11-3
j_call: TRBJ2-7
cdr3_nt: TGTGCCAGCAGCTTAGATAACGTGCGAGCTACCTTTCGGCAGTACTTC
cdr3_aa: CASSLDNVRATFRQYF

clone_size: .
d_call: .
v_call: TRBV23-1
j_call: TRBJ2-5
cdr3_nt: TGCGCCAGCAGTCCACAGTTACAAGAGACCCAGTACTTC
cdr3_aa: CASSPQLQETQYF

clone_size: .
d_call: .
v_call: TRBV27
j_call: TRBJ2-7
cdr3_nt: TGTGCCAGCAGTTTCGCGGACTCCTACGAGCAGTACTTC
cdr3_aa: CASSFADSYEQYF

clone_size: few
d_call: .
v_call: TRBV28
j_call: TRBJ1-6
cdr3_nt: TGTGCCAGCAGTTTAACAGGGATTGGATATTCACCCCTCCACTTT
cdr3_aa: CASSLTGIGYSPLHF

clone_size: .
d_call: TRBD2
v_call: TRBV18
j_call: TRBJ2-2
cdr3_nt: TGTGCCAGCTCAGGAAGCGGGAGGAGCACCGGGGAGCTGTTTTTT
cdr3_aa: CASSGSGRSTGELFF

clone_size: .
d_call: .
v_call: TRBV15
j_call: TRBJ1-6
cdr3_nt: TGTGCCACCAGCAGAGATATTCCCCAGGGCGTGAATTCACCCCTCCACTTT
cdr3_aa: CATSRDIPQGVNSPLHF

clone_size: .
d_call: .
v_call: TRBV5-4
j_call: TRBJ2-2
cdr3_nt: TGTGCCAGCAGTTTAGACAGATTGAACACCGGGGAGCTGTTTTTT
cdr3_aa: CASSLDRLNTGELFF

clone_size: .
d_call: TRBD2
v_call: TRBV5-6
j_call: TRBJ2-7
cdr3_nt: TGTGCCAGCAGCTTGGTGATAGCGGGATCTTCCGAGCAGTACTTC
cdr3_aa: CASSLVIAGSSEQYF

clone_size: .
d_call: .
v_call: TRBV6-5
j_call: TRBJ2-4
cdr3_nt: TGTGCCAGCAGTTACCGGGGGGCGCTTAACATTCAGTACTTC
cdr3_aa: CASSYRGALNIQYF

clone_size: .
d_call: TRBD2
v_call: TRBV7-2
j_call: TRBJ2-7
cdr3_nt: TGTGCCAGCGGAGGACTAGCGTTTAGCTCCTACGAGCAGTACTTC
cdr3_aa: CASGGLAFSSYEQYF

clone_size: .
d_call: .
v_call: TRBV10-2
j_call: TRBJ1-1
cdr3_nt: TGCGCCAGCAGTGAGACCGGGAGAAACACTGAAGCTTTCTTT
cdr3_aa: CASSETGRNTEAFF

clone_size: .
d_call: .
v_call: TRBV29-1
j_call: TRBJ1-1
cdr3_nt: TGCAGCGTTGAGTTCCCCCAAATTGTTGAAGCTTTCTTT
cdr3_aa: CSVEFPQIVEAFF

clone_size: .
d_call: TRBD2
v_call: TRBV10-3
j_call: TRBJ2-5
cdr3_nt: TGTGCCATCGCTGCGAGCGGGAAAGAGACCCAGTACTTC
cdr3_aa: CAIAASGKETQYF

clone_size: few
d_call: .
v_call: TRBV2
j_call: TRBJ1-3
cdr3_nt: TGTGCCAGCAGAGACATCTCTGGAAACACCATATATTTT
cdr3_aa: CASRDISGNTIYF

clone_size: .
d_call: .
v_call: TRBV4-3
j_call: TRBJ2-7
cdr3_nt: TGCGCCAGCAGCCACGGGTTCGCCTCCTACGAGCAGTACTTC
cdr3_aa: CASSHGFASYEQYF

clone_size: .
d_call: .
v_call: TRBV19
j_call: TRBJ2-5
cdr3_nt: TGTGCCAGTAGTTATAATGTTGCCAGGGGGGCGACCCAGTACTTC
cdr3_aa: CASSYNVARGATQYF

clone_size: .
d_call: .
v_call: TRBV7-2
j_call: TRBJ2-7
cdr3_nt: TGTGCCAGCAGCCACCAACTGGTGGGAGATTACGAGCAGTACTTC
cdr3_aa: CASSHQLVGDYEQYF

clone_size: .
d_call: .
v_call: TRBV7-2
j_call: TRBJ1-1
cdr3_nt: TGTGCCAGCAGCGTACAGGGTCAAACTGAAGCTTTCTTT
cdr3_aa: CASSVQGQTEAFF

clone_size: .
d_call: .
v_call: TRBV2
j_call: TRBJ1-2
cdr3_nt: TGTGCCAGCAGTCCAGGGAATGGCTACACCTTC
cdr3_aa: CASSPGNGYTF

clone_size: .
d_call: .
v_call: TRBV5-4
j_call: TRBJ1-2
cdr3_nt: TGTGCCAGCAGCTTGGGAAGGGCAGGGGCTAACTATGGCTACACCTTC
cdr3_aa: CASSLGRAGANYGYTF

clone_size: once
d_call: TRBD1
v_call: TRBV6-6
j_call: TRBJ2-7
cdr3_nt: TGTGCCAGCAGTTACACAGGGGAGAGCTCCTACGAGCAGTACTTC
cdr3_aa: CASSYTGESSYEQYF

clone_size: .
d_call: .
v_call: TRBV9
j_call: TRBJ1-2
cdr3_nt: TGTGCCAGCAGCGTCGGGGAGTATGGCTACACCTTC
cdr3_aa: CASSVGEYGYTF

clone_size: .
d_call: TRBD2
v_call: TRBV15
j_call: TRBJ2-5
cdr3_nt: TGTGCCACCAGCAGAGCGGGAGGAGAGGAGACCCAGTACTTC
cdr3_aa: CATSRAGGEETQYF

clone_size: .
d_call: TRBD1
v_call: TRBV12-5
j_call: TRBJ1-1
cdr3_nt: TGTGCTAGTGGTTTCGACTCGGGACAGGGAAACCCTGAAGCTTTCTTT
cdr3_aa: CASGFDSGQGNPEAFF

clone_size: .
d_call: TRBD1
v_call: TRBV7-8
j_call: TRBJ1-1
cdr3_nt: TGTGCCAGCAGTCCAGGGGGCGACGACACTGAAGCTTTCTTT
cdr3_aa: CASSPGGDDTEAFF

clone_size: .
d_call: TRBD1
v_call: TRBV5-1
j_call: TRBJ1-3
cdr3_nt: TGCGCCAGCAGCTCCCGGACAGGGGGCTGGGCTGGAAACACCATATATTTT
cdr3_aa: CASSSRTGGWAGNTIYF

clone_size: .
d_call: .
v_call: TRBV18
j_call: TRBJ1-1
cdr3_nt: TGTGCCAGCTCACTAATCAGGGGTCTGAACACTGAAGCTTTCTTT
cdr3_aa: CASSLIRGLNTEAFF

clone_size: .
d_call: .
v_call: TRBV7-3
j_call: TRBJ2-1
cdr3_nt: TGTGCCAGCAGCGGGGCGGGGTACAATGAGCAGTTCTTC
cdr3_aa: CASSGAGYNEQFF

clone_size: .
d_call: .
v_call: TRBV5-8
j_call: TRBJ2-5
cdr3_nt: TGTGCCAGCAGCTTAGCCACTTTGAGGGAGCAGTACTTC
cdr3_aa: CASSLATLREQYF

clone_size: .
d_call: .
v_call: TRBV6-5
j_call: TRBJ1-6
cdr3_nt: TGTGCCAGCAGTCTGACAGTGAATGGTTCACCCCTCCACTTT
cdr3_aa: CASSLTVNGSPLHF

clone_size: .
d_call: TRBD1
v_call: TRBV5-4
j_call: TRBJ1-5
cdr3_nt: TGTGCCAGCAGCCCTGACAGGGGGCTGAATCAGCCCCAGCATTTT
cdr3_aa: CASSPDRGLNQPQHF

clone_size: .
d_call: TRBD2
v_call: TRBV4-2
j_call: TRBJ2-3
cdr3_nt: TGTGCCAGCAGCCAACAAAGACTAGCGGGAGGATCTACGCAGTATTTT
cdr3_aa: CASSQQRLAGGSTQYF

clone_size: .
d_call: .
v_call: TRBV7-9
j_call: TRBJ1-1
cdr3_nt: TGTGCCAGCAGCTTAGGCGGCAGGGGTACTGAAGCTTTCTTT
cdr3_aa: CASSLGGRGTEAFF

clone_size: .
d_call: .
v_call: TRBV5-4
j_call: TRBJ2-3
cdr3_nt: TGTGCCAGCAGTCCCCAGACTACCCTGGATACGCAGTATTTT
cdr3_aa: CASSPQTTLDTQYF

clone_size: once
d_call: .
v_call: TRBV21-1
j_call: TRBJ2-6
cdr3_nt: TGTGCCAGCCTAACCTACCGGGACAGGGTAGATGGGGCCAACGTCCTGACTTTC
cdr3_aa: CASLTYRDRVDGANVLTF

clone_size: .
d_call: .
v_call: TRBV11-2
j_call: TRBJ1-1
cdr3_nt: TGTGCCAGCAGCTGGGGGCTGGAAGCTTTCTTT
cdr3_aa: CASSWGLEAFF

clone_size: .
d_call: .
v_call: TRBV23-1
j_call: TRBJ2-7
cdr3_nt: TGCGCCAGCAGTCAATTTGAGGGTAACTACGAGCAGTACTTC
cdr3_aa: CASSQFEGNYEQYF

clone_size: .
d_call: TRBD1
v_call: TRBV7-9
j_call: TRBJ2-2
cdr3_nt: TGTGCCAGCAGCGGTCGGGACAGTCGGACCGGGGAGCTGTTTTTT
cdr3_aa: CASSGRDSRTGELFF

clone_size: once
d_call: TRBD1
v_call: TRBV4-2
j_call: TRBJ1-2
cdr3_nt: TGTGCCAGCAGCCAAGATCAGGACAGGGGGCGCAGGGTAGGTCTCACCTTC
cdr3_aa: CASSQDQDRGRRVGLTF

clone_size: few
d_call: TRBD2
v_call: TRBV13
j_call: TRBJ2-3
cdr3_nt: TGTGCCAGCAGCTTCGGACTAGCGGGCGATACGCAGTATTTT
cdr3_aa: CASSFGLAGDTQYF

clone_size: .
d_call: .
v_call: TRBV4-2
j_call: TRBJ1-4
cdr3_nt: TGTGCCAGCAGCCTCACGACAGCCACAACTAATGAAAAACTGTTTTTT
cdr3_aa: CASSLTTATTNEKLFF

clone_size: few
d_call: .
v_call: TRBV4-1
j_call: TRBJ2-2
cdr3_nt: TGCGCCAGCAGCCAAGATGAGGCCACCCGGGGCGGGGAGCTGTTTTTT
cdr3_aa: CASSQDEATRGGELFF

clone_size: .
d_call: TRBD2
v_call: TRBV9
j_call: TRBJ2-7
cdr3_nt: TGTGCCAGCAGCGTAGGGAGCTCCGGGGAGGGTCAGTACTTC
cdr3_aa: CASSVGSSGEGQYF